What follows is one T cell receptor beta chain and its context. The sample originates from a study of blood T cell repertoires in COVID-19. Study-level information: Acute and convalescent COVID-19 samples came from the United States, Italy and Spain. Sample material is recorded as cDNA or gDNA derived from T cells, B-cell-depleted T cells, or PBMCs.

The repertoire was sequenced with immunoSEQ multiplex PCR; TCRdb's copy has only in-frame clones and lacks some. The table records about 480,000 clones, roughly 89% of them present only once. Sequencing was performed on peripheral blood. The sequence was obtained from a woman aged 50 to 60 with COVID-19, enrolled during active disease.

CDR3 residues: CASSFSGGQGGYGYTF. The CDR3 DNA reads as TGTGCCAGCAGCTTCAGCGGGGGACAGGGGGGGTATGGCTACACCTTC. The chain combines TRBV7-3 with TRBJ1-2; TRBD1 agrees at 11 bases. The germline gives CDR1 SGHTA, CDR2 FQGTGA. CDR3 length: 16 residues. J gave up 5 bases and V 3 bases, and 8 bases lay outside the gene matches.